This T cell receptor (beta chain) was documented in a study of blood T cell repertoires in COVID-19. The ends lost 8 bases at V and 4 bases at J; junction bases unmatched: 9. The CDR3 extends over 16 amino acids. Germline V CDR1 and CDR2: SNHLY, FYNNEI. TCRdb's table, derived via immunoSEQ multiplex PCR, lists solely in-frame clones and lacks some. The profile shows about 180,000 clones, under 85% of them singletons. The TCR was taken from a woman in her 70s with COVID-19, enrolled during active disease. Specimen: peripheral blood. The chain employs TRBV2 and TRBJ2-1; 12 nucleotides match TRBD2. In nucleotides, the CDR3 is TGTGCCAGCGCCGCCCTGACTAGCGGGAGATACAATGAGCAGTTCTTC. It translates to CASAALTSGRYNEQFF.